Sequencing of this T cell receptor beta chain was carried out in a study of blood T cell repertoires in COVID-19. Study as a whole: Italy, Spain and the United States were the sources of the convalescent and acute COVID-19 samples. T cells, B-cell-depleted T cells, or PBMCs provided the cDNA or gDNA that served as material.

The CDR3 consists of 13 residues. CDR1 is LGHNA and CDR2 is YNFKEQ in the germline V gene. The J segment lost 4 bases and the V segment lost 4 bases, leaving 2 bases of the junction unmatched. Data came from immunoSEQ multiplex PCR; TCRdb stores just in-frame clones and leaves some out. The data contain roughly 270,000 clones, 80% to 85% of them seen just once; the ten biggest clones take up about 5%. Only one count was recorded for this clone. Adults between roughly 18 and 100 years of age took part from 24 US areas. Participants' reported clinical history set cohort assignment. This sequence originates from a man aged 40-49 years who had been exposed to COVID-19. The sequencing sample was made of PBMCs or T cells enriched from blood (not recorded which). The rearrangement links TRBV4-2 to TRBJ2-3, with TRBD2 matching 7 bases. CDR3 nucleotides: TGTGCCAGCAGCCGTGGGGGGGCAGATACGCAGTATTTT. This translates into CASSRGGADTQYF.